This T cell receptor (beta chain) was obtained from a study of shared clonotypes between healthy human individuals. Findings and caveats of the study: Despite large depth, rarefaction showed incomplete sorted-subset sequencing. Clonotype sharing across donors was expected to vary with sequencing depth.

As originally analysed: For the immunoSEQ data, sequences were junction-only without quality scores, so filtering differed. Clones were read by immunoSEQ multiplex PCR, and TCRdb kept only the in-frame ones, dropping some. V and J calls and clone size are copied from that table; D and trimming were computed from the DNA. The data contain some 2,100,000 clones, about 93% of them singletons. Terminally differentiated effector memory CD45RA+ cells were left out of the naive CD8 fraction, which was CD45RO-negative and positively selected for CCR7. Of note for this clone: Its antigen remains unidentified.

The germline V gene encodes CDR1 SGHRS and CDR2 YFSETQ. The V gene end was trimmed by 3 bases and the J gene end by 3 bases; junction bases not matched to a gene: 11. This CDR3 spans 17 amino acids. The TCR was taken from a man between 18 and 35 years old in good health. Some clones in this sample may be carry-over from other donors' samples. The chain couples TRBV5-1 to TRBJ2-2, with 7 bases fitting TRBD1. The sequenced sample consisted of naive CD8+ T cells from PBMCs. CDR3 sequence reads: CASSSDRVQSDTGELFF. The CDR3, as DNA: TGCGCCAGCAGCTCAGACAGGGTCCAATCGGACACCGGGGAGCTGTTTTTT.